This T cell receptor beta chain was sequenced during a study of shared clonotypes between healthy human individuals. Turning to the study itself: CD4 naive cells filled three plates per donor, CD4 memory three, CD8 naive two and CD8 memory one.

The sample holds a few counts of this clone. Its antigen is undetermined. The sample carries other DNA sequences with the same CDR3. TCRdb keeps only in-frame clones here, not all; method: immunoSEQ multiplex PCR. The repertoire holds about 2.3 million clones, with less than 95% as singletons. Findings and limits, study-wide: Sequencing depth was a factor that was expected to affect clonotype sharing among donors. The study found about 5.1% of naive CD4 clonotypes shared across a handful of donors.

The sample comprised naive CD4+ T cells from PBMCs. The subset denotes: CD45RA+ positively selected. This TCR was recovered from a man aged 18-30 years in good health. Some clones in this sample may be carry-over from other donors' samples.

The CDR3 DNA follows: TGTGCCAGCAGTTTGGGGGGCGGCTATGGCTACACCTTC. Protein product: CASSLGGGYGYTF. The J gene is TRBJ1-2, the V gene TRBV28, with D tentatively TRBD1 (6 bases). The germline CDR1 and CDR2 sequences are MDHEN and SYDVKM. The CDR3 spans 13 residues. V was trimmed by 3 bases and J by 4 bases, leaving 9 bases between them.